A selection of T cell receptor beta chains follows, all from one sample in a study of control samples from healthy donors and cancer patients. Clones were read by immunoSEQ multiplex PCR, and TCRdb kept only the in-frame ones, dropping some. The sample records about 140,000 clones, roughly 92% being singletons. The source material was blood. The receptor source for this set is a man aged 30 to 39 in good health. Both conserved end residues are part of each CDR3. Each record gives: J gene, clone size, D gene, V gene, CDR3 DNA, CDR3 protein. The D gene is left open where the match is weak. Size values are once, few and many counts, or a class for expanded clones, and some rows have none.

J: TRBJ2-7; size: few; D: TRBD2; V: TRBV9; DNA: TGTGCCAGCAGCGTAGATGGACTAGCGGCTTACGAGCAGTACTTC; CDR3: CASSVDGLAAYEQYF
J: TRBJ2-2; size: once; D: .; V: TRBV2; DNA: TGTGCCAGCGTCAGAGACACCCTCACCGGGGAGCTGTTTTTT; CDR3: CASVRDTLTGELFF
J: TRBJ2-1; size: .; D: TRBD2; V: TRBV7-2; DNA: TGTGCCAGCAGCTTAGTGTCTAGCGGATACAATGAGCAGTTCTTC; CDR3: CASSLVSSGYNEQFF
J: TRBJ2-1; size: .; D: TRBD2; V: TRBV28; DNA: TGTGCCAGCAGTTTACCCGCCCCTGGCGGGAGAGGGGATGAGCAGTTCTTC; CDR3: CASSLPAPGGRGDEQFF
J: TRBJ2-1; size: .; D: TRBD1; V: TRBV4-2; DNA: TGTGCCAGCAGCCAAGACCTGGACAGGTGGGACAATGAGCAGTTCTTC; CDR3: CASSQDLDRWDNEQFF
J: TRBJ2-7; size: .; D: .; V: TRBV6-5; DNA: TGTGCCAGCAGTAACCGGGACGGAGCCTACGAGCAGTACTTC; CDR3: CASSNRDGAYEQYF
J: TRBJ1-1; size: .; D: .; V: TRBV7-9; DNA: TGTGCCAGCAGCTTCCTGGGACGACTGAACACTGAAGCTTTCTTT; CDR3: CASSFLGRLNTEAFF
J: TRBJ2-6; size: .; D: TRBD1; V: TRBV27; DNA: TGTGCCAGCAGTTTACTCAAATGGACAGGGGTACACCCTGGGGCCAACGTCCTGACTTTC; CDR3: CASSLLKWTGVHPGANVLTF
J: TRBJ1-6; size: .; D: TRBD1; V: TRBV11-3; DNA: TGTGCCAGCAGCTTAGATGGACAGGGGGTATCACCCCTCCACTTT; CDR3: CASSLDGQGVSPLHF
J: TRBJ2-1; size: .; D: TRBD2; V: TRBV5-1; DNA: TGCGCCAGCAGCTTGGCCACTACTAGCGGGAGGAGGGATGAGCAGTTCTTC; CDR3: CASSLATTSGRRDEQFF
J: TRBJ2-7; size: few; D: .; V: TRBV4-1; DNA: TGCGCCAGCAGCCTCTACGGGGACCAATCCTACGAGCAGTACTTC; CDR3: CASSLYGDQSYEQYF
J: TRBJ2-1; size: .; D: TRBD2; V: TRBV5-1; DNA: TGCGCCAGCAGCTTGGGGTTTGCTAGCGGGAGGCCCAATGAGCAGTTCTTC; CDR3: CASSLGFASGRPNEQFF
J: TRBJ2-7; size: .; D: .; V: TRBV25-1; DNA: TGTGCCAGCAGTGAAAAAGTCCACGAGCAGTACTTC; CDR3: CASSEKVHEQYF
J: TRBJ2-7; size: .; D: .; V: TRBV7-9; DNA: TGTGCCAGCAGTTTAGAAAGCTCCTACGAGCAGTACTTC; CDR3: CASSLESSYEQYF
J: TRBJ2-1; size: .; D: .; V: TRBV6-2/TRBV6-3; DNA: TGTGCCAGCAGTTACTTACCTTACAATGAGCAGTTCTTC; CDR3: CASSYLPYNEQFF
J: TRBJ2-1; size: .; D: .; V: TRBV13; DNA: TGTGCCAGCAGCTTAGTGGGTTTGATAAAGCAGTTCTTC; CDR3: CASSLVGLIKQFF
J: TRBJ2-7; size: .; D: .; V: TRBV24-1; DNA: TGTGCCACCAGTGATGCCGGGAGATACTACGAGCAGTACTTC; CDR3: CATSDAGRYYEQYF
J: TRBJ2-7; size: .; D: TRBD1; V: TRBV2; DNA: TGTGCCAGCCTGCAGGGGGATGCCTACGAGCAGTACTTC; CDR3: CASLQGDAYEQYF
J: TRBJ2-2; size: .; D: TRBD2; V: TRBV7-2; DNA: TGTGCCAGCAGCTTAATCTTCCCCGGCGGGAGGGCCGGGGAGCTGTTTTTT; CDR3: CASSLIFPGGRAGELFF
J: TRBJ2-3; size: .; D: .; V: TRBV21-1; DNA: TGTGCCACCTACGCGAGCGGGAGGGCCTTAAATACGCAGTATTTT; CDR3: CATYASGRALNTQYF
J: TRBJ1-1; size: .; D: .; V: TRBV5-5; DNA: TGTGCCAGCAGCGAATACACTGAAGCTTTCTTT; CDR3: CASSEYTEAFF
J: TRBJ1-3; size: .; D: TRBD1; V: TRBV5-1; DNA: TGCGCCAGCAGCCCCGCGCCGACAGGGGCTAACTCTGGAAACACCATATATTTT; CDR3: CASSPAPTGANSGNTIYF
J: TRBJ2-1; size: .; D: TRBD2; V: TRBV6-4; DNA: TGTGCCAGCAGTGATAAAGCGGGAGGGCCAACGTACGAGCAGTTCTTC; CDR3: CASSDKAGGPTYEQFF
J: TRBJ1-1; size: .; D: TRBD1; V: TRBV19; DNA: TGTGCCAGTAGTACAGGGGGGAACACTGAAGCTTTCTTT; CDR3: CASSTGGNTEAFF
J: TRBJ1-2; size: .; D: TRBD1; V: TRBV11-2; DNA: TGTGCCAGCAGCTTAGATAGACAGGGTGGCTACACCTTC; CDR3: CASSLDRQGGYTF
J: TRBJ2-2; size: .; D: TRBD2; V: TRBV4-3; DNA: TGCGCCAGCAGCCACGGACTAGCGGCCACCGGGGAGCTGTTTTTT; CDR3: CASSHGLAATGELFF
J: TRBJ1-1; size: .; D: .; V: TRBV27; DNA: TGTGCCAGCAGTTTGGGGGGCAGCCCTAGGAACACTGAAGCTTTCTTT; CDR3: CASSLGGSPRNTEAFF
J: TRBJ1-5; size: .; D: TRBD1; V: TRBV28; DNA: TGTGCCAGCAGTCTGGACAGGGGCAATCAGCCCCAGCATTTT; CDR3: CASSLDRGNQPQHF
J: TRBJ1-1; size: .; D: TRBD1; V: TRBV19; DNA: TGTGCCAGTAGTACCCTGGGACAGCTTCTGAGCACTGAAGCTTTCTTT; CDR3: CASSTLGQLLSTEAFF
J: TRBJ2-3; size: .; D: TRBD1; V: TRBV7-6; DNA: TGTGCCAGCAGCTTTTGGGGACAGGGAACAGATACGCAGTATTTT; CDR3: CASSFWGQGTDTQYF
J: TRBJ2-2; size: .; D: .; V: TRBV7-8; DNA: TGTGCCAGCAGCCCTCTCTGGGGCGCGGACACCGGGGAGCTGTTTTTT; CDR3: CASSPLWGADTGELFF
J: TRBJ2-4; size: once; D: .; V: TRBV6-6; DNA: TGTGCCAGCAGCGGGGGACAGACCTTAGCCAAAAACATTCAGTACTTC; CDR3: CASSGGQTLAKNIQYF
J: TRBJ1-1; size: .; D: .; V: TRBV6-5; DNA: TGTGCCAGCAGCCGAACTTCGGGCACTGAAGCTTTCTTT; CDR3: CASSRTSGTEAFF
J: TRBJ2-2; size: .; D: .; V: TRBV20-1; DNA: TGCAGTGCTAGAAGTACCGGGGAGCTGTTTTTT; CDR3: CSARSTGELFF
J: TRBJ2-1; size: .; D: .; V: TRBV12-1; DNA: TGTGCCAGCAGCTCATCCAGGCCACCGGGACTAGCGGGAGGGGGACAAAAGGTAGATGAGCAGTTCTTC; CDR3: CASSSSRPPGLAGGGQKVDEQFF
J: TRBJ2-1; size: .; D: .; V: TRBV7-3; DNA: TGTGCCAGCAGCTTAACGGTCCAGGGACACAATGAGCAGTTCTTC; CDR3: CASSLTVQGHNEQFF
J: TRBJ1-3; size: once; D: .; V: TRBV30; DNA: TGTGCCTGGAGGGACAGTGGAAACACCATATATTTT; CDR3: CAWRDSGNTIYF
J: TRBJ2-1; size: .; D: TRBD1; V: TRBV7-8; DNA: TGTGCCAGCAGCTTAGTGGGACAGGGGAATGAGCAGTTCTTC; CDR3: CASSLVGQGNEQFF
J: TRBJ2-4; size: .; D: .; V: TRBV6-5; DNA: TGTGCCAGCAGTCCACGTGGGACTGCCAAAAACATTCAGTACTTC; CDR3: CASSPRGTAKNIQYF
J: TRBJ1-5; size: .; D: .; V: TRBV19; DNA: TGTGCCAGTAGCCTTGGGGGGGCTTTTCAGCCCCAGCATTTT; CDR3: CASSLGGAFQPQHF
J: TRBJ2-7; size: .; D: .; V: TRBV11-3; DNA: TGTGCCAGCAGCTCCGATGACCTGGGCGAGCAGTACTTC; CDR3: CASSSDDLGEQYF
J: TRBJ1-5; size: .; D: .; V: TRBV2; DNA: TGTGCCAGCAGTGACTCGGTTCAGCCCCAGCATTTT; CDR3: CASSDSVQPQHF
J: TRBJ2-1; size: few; D: .; V: TRBV5-1; DNA: TGCGCCAGCAGCTTGGGGATGGGGCGGTACAATGAGCAGTTCTTC; CDR3: CASSLGMGRYNEQFF
J: TRBJ1-2; size: .; D: TRBD1; V: TRBV6-5; DNA: TGTGCCAGCAGTCGGACAGGGGGCTCCATCTATGGCTACACCTTC; CDR3: CASSRTGGSIYGYTF
J: TRBJ1-3; size: .; D: .; V: TRBV29-1; DNA: TGCAGCGCCCTCTCTGGAAACACCATATATTTT; CDR3: CSALSGNTIYF
J: TRBJ2-6; size: .; D: .; V: TRBV28; DNA: TGTGCCAGCAGTAAGGGGCGATTAGGGGCCAACGTCCTGACTTTC; CDR3: CASSKGRLGANVLTF
J: TRBJ2-5; size: once; D: TRBD1; V: TRBV2; DNA: TGTGCCAGCACTACGACAGGGCGACAAGAGACCCAGTACTTC; CDR3: CASTTTGRQETQYF
J: TRBJ2-2; size: once; D: TRBD1; V: TRBV11-3; DNA: TGTGCCAGCAGCTTAGGACAGGGGGCGAACACCGGGGAGCTGTTTTTT; CDR3: CASSLGQGANTGELFF
J: TRBJ1-4; size: once; D: .; V: TRBV5-6; DNA: TGTGCCAGCAGCTTGAGTACAATTCGGGATGAAAAACTGTTTTTT; CDR3: CASSLSTIRDEKLFF
J: TRBJ1-2; size: once; D: .; V: TRBV7-9; DNA: TGTGCCAGCAGCTTAGGGCTTAGACAGGCTGGCTACACCTTC; CDR3: CASSLGLRQAGYTF